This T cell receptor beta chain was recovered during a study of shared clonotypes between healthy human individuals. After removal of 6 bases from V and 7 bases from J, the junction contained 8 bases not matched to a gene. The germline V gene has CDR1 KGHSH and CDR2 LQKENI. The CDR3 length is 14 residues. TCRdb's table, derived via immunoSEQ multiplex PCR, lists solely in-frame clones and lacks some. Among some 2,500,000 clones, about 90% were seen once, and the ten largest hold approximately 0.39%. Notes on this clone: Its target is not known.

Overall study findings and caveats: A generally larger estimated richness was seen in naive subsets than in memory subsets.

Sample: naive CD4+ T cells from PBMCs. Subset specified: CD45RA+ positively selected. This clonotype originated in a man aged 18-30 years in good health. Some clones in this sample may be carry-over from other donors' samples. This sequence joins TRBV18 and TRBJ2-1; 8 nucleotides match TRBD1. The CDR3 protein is CASSPLRGRNEQFF. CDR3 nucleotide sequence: TGTGCCAGCTCGCCCCTCAGGGGGCGAAATGAGCAGTTCTTC.